This T cell receptor (beta chain) was recovered during a study of blood T cell repertoires in COVID-19. The CDR3 totals 18 residues. V lost 0 bases, J lost 2 bases, and 20 bases lay in between. Per germline, CDR1 SGHRS and CDR2 YFSETQ. TCRdb's table, derived via immunoSEQ multiplex PCR, lists solely in-frame clones and lacks some. The sample consists of over 250,000 clones, around 82% of them appearing once. This clonotype was obtained from a woman between 50 and 59 years old who had recovered from COVID-19. The V and J genes are TRBV5-1 and TRBJ1-1; perhaps TRBD1 as D (5 bases). What was sequenced was peripheral blood. The CDR3 DNA sequence: TGCGCCAGCAGCTTGGGAATCGCAGGGATGGGAAGCAACACTGAAGCTTTCTTT. Protein product: CASSLGIAGMGSNTEAFF.